This record concerns one T cell receptor (beta chain) sequence. Its target is not known. This record comes from a study of cytomegalovirus exposure and HLA in healthy donors. Study findings and constraints: A further, later analysis showed that HLA-associated TCR beta chains (compared with equally common others) were more clonally expanded.

Trimming took 0 bases from V and 8 from J, leaving 8 bases between them. Germline loops: CDR1 SGHRS, CDR2 YFSETQ. CDR3 size: 12 residues. When sampled, the donors appeared nominally healthy, though they likely had unrecorded immune exposures. The PCR ran on 60 Vbeta and 13 Jbeta primers. This table comes from immunoSEQ multiplex PCR, and its TCRdb copy is limited to in-frame clones, with some not included. The data contain under 200,000 clones, approximately 80% of them singletons. Material for sequencing was PBMCs. This chain links TRBV5-1 with TRBJ1-2; tentatively, D is TRBD1 (5 bases). The clonotype comes from a woman in her twenties or thirties in good health and CMV-seropositive. CDR3 sequence (DNA): TGCGCCAGCAGCTTGGACGGGGGAGGCTACACCTTC. Translation gives CASSLDGGGYTF.